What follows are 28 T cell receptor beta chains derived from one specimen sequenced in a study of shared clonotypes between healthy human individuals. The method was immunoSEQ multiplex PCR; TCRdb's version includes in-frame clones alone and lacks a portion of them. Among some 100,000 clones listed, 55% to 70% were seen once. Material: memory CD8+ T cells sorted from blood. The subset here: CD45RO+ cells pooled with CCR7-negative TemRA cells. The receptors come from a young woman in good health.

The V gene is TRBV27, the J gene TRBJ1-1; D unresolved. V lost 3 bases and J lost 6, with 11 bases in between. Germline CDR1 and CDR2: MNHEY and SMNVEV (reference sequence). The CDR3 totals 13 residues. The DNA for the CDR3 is TGTGCCAGCAGTTTTCATCGGGGAGCTGAAGCTTTCTTT. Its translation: CASSFHRGAEAFF.

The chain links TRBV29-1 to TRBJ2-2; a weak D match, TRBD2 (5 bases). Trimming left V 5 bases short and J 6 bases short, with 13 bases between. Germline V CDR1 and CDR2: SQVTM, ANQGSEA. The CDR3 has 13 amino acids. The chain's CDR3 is CSVRTREAGELFF. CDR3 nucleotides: TGCAGCGTTAGGACCCGGGAAGCCGGGGAGCTGTTTTTT.

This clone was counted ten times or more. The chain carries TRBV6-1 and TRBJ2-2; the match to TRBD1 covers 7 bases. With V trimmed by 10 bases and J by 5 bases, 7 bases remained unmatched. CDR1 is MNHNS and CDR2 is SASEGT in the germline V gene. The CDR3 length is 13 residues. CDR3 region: CATSGGLTGELFF. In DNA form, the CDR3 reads TGTGCCACATCAGGGGGTTTAACCGGGGAGCTGTTTTTT.

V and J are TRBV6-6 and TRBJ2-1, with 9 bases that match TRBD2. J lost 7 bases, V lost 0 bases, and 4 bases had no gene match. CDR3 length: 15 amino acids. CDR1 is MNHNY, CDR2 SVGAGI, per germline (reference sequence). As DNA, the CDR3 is TGTGCCAGCAGTTACTCAGAGACTAGCGGAAATGAGCAGTTCTTC. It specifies CASSYSETSGNEQFF.

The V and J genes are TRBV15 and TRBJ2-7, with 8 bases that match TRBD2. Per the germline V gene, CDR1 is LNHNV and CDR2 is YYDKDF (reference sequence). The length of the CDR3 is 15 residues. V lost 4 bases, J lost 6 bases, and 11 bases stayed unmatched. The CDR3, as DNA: TGTGCCACCAGCAAAGAACGAAAGCGGGAGCTCGAGCAGTACTTC. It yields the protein CATSKERKRELEQYF.

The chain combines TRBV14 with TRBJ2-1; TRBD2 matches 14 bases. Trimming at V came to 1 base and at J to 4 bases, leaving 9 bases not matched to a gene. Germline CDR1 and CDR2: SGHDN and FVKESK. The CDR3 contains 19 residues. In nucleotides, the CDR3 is TGTGCCAGCAGCCAAGTTCTCGGGACTAGCGGGAGTTGGTACAATGAGCAGTTCTTC. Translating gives CASSQVLGTSGSWYNEQFF.

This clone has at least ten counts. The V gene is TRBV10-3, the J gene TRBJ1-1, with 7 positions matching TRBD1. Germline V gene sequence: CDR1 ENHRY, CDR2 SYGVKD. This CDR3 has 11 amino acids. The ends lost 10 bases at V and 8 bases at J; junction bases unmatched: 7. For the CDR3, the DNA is TGTGCCACAAGACAGGGAATAGAAGCTTTCTTT. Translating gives CATRQGIEAFF.

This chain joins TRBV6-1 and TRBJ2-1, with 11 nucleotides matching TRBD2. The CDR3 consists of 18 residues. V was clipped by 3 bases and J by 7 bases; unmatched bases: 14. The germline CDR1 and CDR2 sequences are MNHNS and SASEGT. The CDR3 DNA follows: TGTGCCAGCAGTGACTTTCCAGTTAGCGGGAGGGCCTCAAATGAGCAGTTCTTC. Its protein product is CASSDFPVSGRASNEQFF.

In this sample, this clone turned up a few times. The CDR3 protein is CASSAAHGEQYF. In DNA form, the CDR3 reads TGTGCCAGCAGTGCTGCCCATGGAGAGCAGTACTTC. The chain has TRBV25-1 and TRBJ2-7, with D unresolved. The ends were cut back, 4 bases at V and 7 bases at J, with 11 bases in the middle. This CDR3 region has 12 residues. Germline V gene sequence: CDR1 MGHDK, CDR2 SYGVNS.

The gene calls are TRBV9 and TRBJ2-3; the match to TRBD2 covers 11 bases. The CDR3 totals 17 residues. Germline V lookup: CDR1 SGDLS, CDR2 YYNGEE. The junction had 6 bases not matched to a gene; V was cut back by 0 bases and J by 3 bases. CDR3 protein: CASSVAGTSGRTDTQYF. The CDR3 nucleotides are TGTGCCAGCAGCGTAGCTGGAACTAGCGGGAGAACAGATACGCAGTATTTT.

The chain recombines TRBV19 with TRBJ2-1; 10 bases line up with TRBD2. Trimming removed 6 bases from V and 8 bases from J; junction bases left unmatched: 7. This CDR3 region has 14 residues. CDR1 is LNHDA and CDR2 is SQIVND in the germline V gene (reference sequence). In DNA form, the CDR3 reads TGTGCCAGTAGCCGAGCGGGAGGGCCTGATGAGCAGTTCTTC. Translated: CASSRAGGPDEQFF.

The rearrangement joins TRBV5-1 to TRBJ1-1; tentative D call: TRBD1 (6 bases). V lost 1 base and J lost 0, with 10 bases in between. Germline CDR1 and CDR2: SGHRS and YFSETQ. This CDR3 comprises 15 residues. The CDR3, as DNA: TGCGCCAGCAGCTTGTACAGGGACATGAACACTGAAGCTTTCTTT. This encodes CASSLYRDMNTEAFF.

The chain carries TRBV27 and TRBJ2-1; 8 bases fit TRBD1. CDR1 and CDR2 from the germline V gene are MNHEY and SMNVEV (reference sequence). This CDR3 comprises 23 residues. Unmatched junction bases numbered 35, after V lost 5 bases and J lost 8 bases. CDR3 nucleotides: TGTGCCAGCAGTAGGAGACCGGTGGGACAGGATGAGTTACCCAGCTGGCCTCGGGATGAGCAGTTCTTC. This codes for CASSRRPVGQDELPSWPRDEQFF.

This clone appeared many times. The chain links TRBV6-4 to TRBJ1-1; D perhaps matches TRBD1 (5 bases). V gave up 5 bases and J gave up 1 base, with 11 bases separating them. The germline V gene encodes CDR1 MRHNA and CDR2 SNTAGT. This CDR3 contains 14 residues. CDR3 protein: CASSKGGENTEAFF. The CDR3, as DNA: TGTGCCAGCAGTAAGGGAGGGGAGAACACTGAAGCTTTCTTT.

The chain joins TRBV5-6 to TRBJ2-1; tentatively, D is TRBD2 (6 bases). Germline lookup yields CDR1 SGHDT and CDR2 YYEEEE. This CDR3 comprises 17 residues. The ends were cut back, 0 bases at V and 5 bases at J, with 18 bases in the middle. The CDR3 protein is CASSLDFQVGSHNEQFF. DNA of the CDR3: TGTGCCAGCAGCTTGGACTTCCAAGTCGGGAGCCACAATGAGCAGTTCTTC.

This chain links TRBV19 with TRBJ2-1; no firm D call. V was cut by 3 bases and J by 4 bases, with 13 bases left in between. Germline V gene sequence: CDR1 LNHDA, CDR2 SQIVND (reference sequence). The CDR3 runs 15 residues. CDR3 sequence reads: CASSIEDGPYNEQFF. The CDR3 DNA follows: TGTGCCAGTAGTATCGAGGACGGACCTTACAATGAGCAGTTCTTC.

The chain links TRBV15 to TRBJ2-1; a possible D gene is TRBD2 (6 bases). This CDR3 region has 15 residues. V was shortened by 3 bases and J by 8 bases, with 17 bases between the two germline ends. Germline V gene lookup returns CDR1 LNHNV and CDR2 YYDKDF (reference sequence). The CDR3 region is CATSSSRRAGYEQFF. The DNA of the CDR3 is TGTGCCACCAGCAGTAGCCGGAGGGCCGGGTATGAGCAGTTCTTC.

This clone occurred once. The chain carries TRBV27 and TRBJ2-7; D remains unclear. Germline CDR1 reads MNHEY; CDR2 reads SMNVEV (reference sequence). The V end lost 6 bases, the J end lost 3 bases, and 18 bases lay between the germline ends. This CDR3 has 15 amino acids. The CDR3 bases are TGTGCCAGCAGAATATTCCTCGGTACAGTCTACGAGCAGTACTTC. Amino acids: CASRIFLGTVYEQYF.

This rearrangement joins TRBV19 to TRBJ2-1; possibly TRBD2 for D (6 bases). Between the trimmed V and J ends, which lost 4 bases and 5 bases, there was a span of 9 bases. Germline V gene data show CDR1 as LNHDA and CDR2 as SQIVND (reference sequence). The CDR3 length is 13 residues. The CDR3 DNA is TGTGCCAGTAGTACTGGAGGGAACAATGAGCAGTTCTTC. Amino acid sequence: CASSTGGNNEQFF.

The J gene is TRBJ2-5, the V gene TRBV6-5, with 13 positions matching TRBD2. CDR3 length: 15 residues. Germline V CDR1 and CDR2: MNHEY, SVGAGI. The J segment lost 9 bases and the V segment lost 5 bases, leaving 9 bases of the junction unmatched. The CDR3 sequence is CASSNGLAGASAQYF. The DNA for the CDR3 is TGTGCCAGCAGTAACGGACTAGCGGGAGCATCGGCCCAGTACTTC.

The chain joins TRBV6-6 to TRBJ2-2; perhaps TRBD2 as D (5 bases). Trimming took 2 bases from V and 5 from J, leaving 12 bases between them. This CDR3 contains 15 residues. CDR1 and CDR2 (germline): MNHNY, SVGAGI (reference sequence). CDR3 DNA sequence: TGTGCCAGCAGTTACGGGGTTGAGGGAACCGGGGAGCTGTTTTTT. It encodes CASSYGVEGTGELFF.

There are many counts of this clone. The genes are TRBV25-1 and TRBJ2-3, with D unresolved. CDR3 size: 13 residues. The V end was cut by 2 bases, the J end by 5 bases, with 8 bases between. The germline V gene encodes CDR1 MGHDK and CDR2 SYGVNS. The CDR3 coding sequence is TGTGCCAGCAGTGAAGTCGCAGGAGATACGCAGTATTTT. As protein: CASSEVAGDTQYF.

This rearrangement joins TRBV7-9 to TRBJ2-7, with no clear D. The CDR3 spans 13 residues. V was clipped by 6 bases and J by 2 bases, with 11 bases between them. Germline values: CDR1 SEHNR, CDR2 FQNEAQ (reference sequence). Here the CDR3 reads CASSPILAYEQYF. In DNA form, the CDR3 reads TGTGCCAGCAGTCCAATTCTAGCCTACGAGCAGTACTTC.

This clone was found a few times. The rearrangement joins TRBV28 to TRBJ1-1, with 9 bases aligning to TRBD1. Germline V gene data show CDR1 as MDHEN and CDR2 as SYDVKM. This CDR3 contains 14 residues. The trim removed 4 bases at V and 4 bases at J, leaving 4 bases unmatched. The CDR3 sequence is CASSYGQGSTEAFF. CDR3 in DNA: TGTGCCAGCAGTTATGGACAGGGGAGCACTGAAGCTTTCTTT. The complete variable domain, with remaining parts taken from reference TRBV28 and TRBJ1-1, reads DVKVTQSSRYLVKRTGEKVFLECVQDMDHENMFWYRQDPGLGLRLIYFSYDVKMKEKGDIPEGYSVSREKKERFSLILESASTNQTSMYLCASSYGQGSTEAFFGQGTRLTVV.

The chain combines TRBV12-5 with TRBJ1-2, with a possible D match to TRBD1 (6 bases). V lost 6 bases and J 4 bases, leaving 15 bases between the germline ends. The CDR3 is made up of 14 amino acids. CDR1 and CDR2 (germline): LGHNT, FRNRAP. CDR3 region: CASGMGARTYGYTF. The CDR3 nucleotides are TGTGCTAGTGGGATGGGGGCGCGGACCTATGGCTACACCTTC.

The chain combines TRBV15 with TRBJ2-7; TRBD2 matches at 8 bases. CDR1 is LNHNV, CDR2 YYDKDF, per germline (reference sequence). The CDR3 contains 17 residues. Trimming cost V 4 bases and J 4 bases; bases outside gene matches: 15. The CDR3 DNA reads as TGTGCCACCAGCACGCGTCCCCGGGGGGGGTTCCGATACGAGCAGTACTTC. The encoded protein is CATSTRPRGGFRYEQYF.

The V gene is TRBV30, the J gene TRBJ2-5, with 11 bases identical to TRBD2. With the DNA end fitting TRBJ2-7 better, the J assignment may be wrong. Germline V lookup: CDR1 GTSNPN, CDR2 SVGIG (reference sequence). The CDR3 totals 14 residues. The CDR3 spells CAWARLAGSYEQYF. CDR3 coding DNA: TGTGCCTGGGCCCGACTAGCGGGATCCTACGAGCAGTACTTC.

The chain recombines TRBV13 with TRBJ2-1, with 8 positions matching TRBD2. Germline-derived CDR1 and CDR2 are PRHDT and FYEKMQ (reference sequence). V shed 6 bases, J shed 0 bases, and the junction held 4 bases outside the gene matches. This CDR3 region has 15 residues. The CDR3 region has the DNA TGTGCCAGCAGTACGGGGGGGCCCTCCTACAATGAGCAGTTCTTC. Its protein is CASSTGGPSYNEQFF.